This T cell receptor beta chain comes out of a study of blood T cells in healthy people across ages. Regarding the study as a whole: Without sorted subsets, naive and antigen-experienced compartments could not be conclusively compared. A strong correlation was seen between TCR beta diversity and naive T cell percentage.

Donors were healthy Caucasian individuals from Russia aged about 6 to 90. PCR was performed a second time for roughly 7 to 11 cycles using a sample-barcoded 5' primer and a J-beta primer mix. A single record per CDR3 protein comes from TCRdb applying MiXCR to the 5' RACE reads. Seen here are roughly 800,000 distinct CDR3 sequences, 58% observed once, and the top ten hold about 20%. Points on this clonotype: Antigen specificity is unknown.

The receptor comes from a man aged 30 to 45 in good health. The sample taken for sequencing was blood.

The CDR3 DNA is TGCGCCAGCAGCTTCACTAGCGGGATGACAGATACGCAGTATTTT. Encoded protein: CASSFTSGMTDTQYF. The chain uses TRBV5-1 and TRBJ2-3, with 10 bases fitting TRBD2. This CDR3 comprises 15 residues. Germline CDR1 reads SGHRS; CDR2 reads YFSETQ. V shed 2 bases, J shed 3 bases, and the junction held 3 bases outside the gene matches. The full variable domain, completed using reference TRBV5-1 and TRBJ2-3, is KAGVTQTPRYLIKTRGQQVTLSCSPISGHRSVSWYQQTPGQGLQFLFEYFSETQRNKGNFPGRFSGRQFSNSRSEMNVSTLELGDSALYLCASSFTSGMTDTQYFGPGTRLTVL.